The 14 T cell receptor beta chains below come from one sample, sequenced in a study of regulatory dendritic cells for organ transplantation. This table comes from immunoSEQ multiplex PCR, and its TCRdb copy is limited to in-frame clones, with some not included. In the table there are about 29,000 clones, 80% to 85% of which are singletons. The sequenced sample was naive CD4+ T cells from blood. Subset described: CD45RA+ naive T cells. These receptors all come from a human donor in good health.

This clone has just one count. This rearrangement joins TRBV5-1 to TRBJ2-1; no reliable D call. Deletions cut 2 bases from V and 1 base from J, with 4 bases between. Germline V gene lookup returns CDR1 SGHRS and CDR2 YFSETQ. The CDR3 runs 13 residues. Here the CDR3 reads CASSLSSYNEQFF. For the CDR3, the DNA is TGCGCCAGCAGCTTATCATCCTACAATGAGCAGTTCTTC.

This chain joins TRBV6-1 and TRBJ1-4; D might be TRBD1 (5 bases). V gave up 3 bases and J gave up 4 bases, with 12 bases separating them. CDR1 MNHNS and CDR2 SASEGT come from the germline V gene. The CDR3 consists of 15 residues. The CDR3, as DNA: TGTGCCAGCAGTGACCAGGGATTTAGTAATGAAAAACTGTTTTTT. Its protein is CASSDQGFSNEKLFF.

J is TRBJ1-2 and V is TRBV10-3, with 9 bases identical to TRBD1. The trim removed 3 bases at V and 3 bases at J, leaving 5 bases unmatched. CDR1 and CDR2 (germline): ENHRY, SYGVKD. The CDR3 covers 15 residues. The CDR3 sequence is CAISEGTGSYYGYTF. CDR3 bases: TGTGCCATCAGTGAAGGGACAGGGTCCTACTATGGCTACACCTTC.

In DNA, the CDR3 is TGTGCCAGCAGCTTATCCAGCGGGGCTACAGATACGCAGTATTTT. Amino acid sequence: CASSLSSGATDTQYF. The chain recombines TRBV11-3 with TRBJ2-3, with 7 nucleotides matching TRBD2. The CDR3 runs to 15 residues. V was clipped by 2 bases and J by 3 bases; unmatched bases: 5. Germline V lookup: CDR1 SGHNT, CDR2 YENEEA.

The J gene is TRBJ1-5, the V gene TRBV6-5, with TRBD1 identical over 7 bases. CDR3 length: 14 residues. With 6 bases clipped from V and 4 bases from J, the junction kept 6 bases outside the gene matches. The V gene's germline CDR1 is MNHEY and CDR2 SVGAGI. The CDR3 DNA sequence: TGTGCCAGCAGATCGGGACAGCGAAATCAGCCCCAGCATTTT. Translation: CASRSGQRNQPQHF.

The gene calls are TRBV7-7 and TRBJ2-1, with a tentative D call TRBD2 (6 bases). Per germline, CDR1 SSHAT and CDR2 FNYEAQ (reference sequence). The CDR3 runs to 14 residues. The V end lost 5 bases, the J end lost 8 bases, and 16 bases lay between the germline ends. CDR3: CASSPRLVGDEQFF. The CDR3 DNA reads TGTGCCAGCAGCCCGCGACTAGTCGGCGATGAGCAGTTCTTC. Full variable domain (missing parts from reference TRBV7-7 and TRBJ2-1): GAGVSQSPRYKVTKRGQDVTLRCDPISSHATLYWYQQALGQGPEFLTYFNYEAQPDKSGLPSDRFSAERPEGSISTLTIQRTEQRDSAMYRCASSPRLVGDEQFFGPGTRLTVL.

The chain recombines TRBV4-3 with TRBJ2-1; 9 bases are shared with TRBD2. V shed 3 bases, J shed 5 bases, and the junction held 8 bases outside the gene matches. This CDR3 region has 16 residues. CDR1 is LGHNA and CDR2 is YSLEER in the germline V gene. CDR3 residues: CASSHALAGLNNEQFF. As DNA, the CDR3 is TGCGCCAGCAGCCACGCCCTAGCGGGGTTAAACAATGAGCAGTTCTTC.

V gene TRBV5-1 combines with J gene TRBJ1-1; D gene unclear. This CDR3 has 14 amino acids. V was clipped by 1 base and J by 0 bases, with 7 bases between them. Germline V CDR1 and CDR2: SGHRS, YFSETQ. The CDR3 nucleotides read TGCGCCAGCAGCTTGTGGTCGGTGAACACTGAAGCTTTCTTT. This translates into CASSLWSVNTEAFF. Complete variable domain (other parts from reference TRBV5-1 and TRBJ1-1): KAGVTQTPRYLIKTRGQQVTLSCSPISGHRSVSWYQQTPGQGLQFLFEYFSETQRNKGNFPGRFSGRQFSNSRSEMNVSTLELGDSALYLCASSLWSVNTEAFFGQGTRLTVV.

This clone was picked up a small number of times. J is TRBJ2-7 and V is TRBV27; TRBD1 matches at 8 bases. The V gene's germline CDR1 is MNHEY and CDR2 SMNVEV (reference sequence). Unmatched junction bases numbered 7, after V lost 6 bases and J lost 3 bases. The CDR3 runs 14 residues. The CDR3 nucleotides are TGTGCCAGCAGCCGCCAGGGGGCTCTCTACGAGCAGTACTTC. Translated: CASSRQGALYEQYF.

This chain joins TRBV18 and TRBJ1-1, with 8 bases lining up with TRBD1. Per the germline V gene, CDR1 is KGHSH and CDR2 is LQKENI. V shed 5 bases and J 3 bases; nucleotides not matched to a gene: 2. The CDR3 totals 13 residues. This CDR3 reads CASSSQGDTEAFF. Written as DNA, the CDR3 is TGTGCCAGCTCATCACAGGGGGACACTGAAGCTTTCTTT.

The V and J genes are TRBV6-5 and TRBJ1-2; 9 bases match TRBD1. Losses at the gene ends were 6 bases for V and 2 bases for J; bases not matched to a gene: 7. CDR1 MNHEY and CDR2 SVGAGI come from the germline V gene. The CDR3 spans 15 residues. The CDR3 protein is CASSPGQGMNYGYTF. The CDR3, as DNA: TGTGCCAGCAGCCCCGGACAGGGGATGAACTATGGCTACACCTTC.

This clone has just a few counts. The chain employs TRBV2 and TRBJ1-5; D unclear. Trimming left V 11 bases short and J 2 bases short, with 10 bases between. The germline V gene has CDR1 SNHLY and CDR2 FYNNEI. CDR3 length: 12 residues. The DNA for the CDR3 is TGTGCCGGAGGAGGCGGCAATCAGCCCCAGCATTTT. Protein sequence: CAGGGGNQPQHF.

The genes are TRBV11-3 and TRBJ1-1, with D hard to call. V shed 1 base and J shed 1 base, with 4 bases lying between them. The V gene's germline CDR1 is SGHNT and CDR2 YENEEA. This CDR3 spans 13 amino acids. The DNA for the CDR3 is TGTGCCAGCAGCTTAGCGGGGAACACTGAAGCTTTCTTT. Translated: CASSLAGNTEAFF.

The J gene is TRBJ1-5, the V gene TRBV18, with D possibly TRBD1 on 6 matching bases. The CDR3 sequence is 16 residues long. CDR1 KGHSH and CDR2 LQKENI come from the germline V gene. V lost 2 bases and J lost 6, with 17 bases in between. The DNA for the CDR3 is TGTGCCAGCTCACCAGGGACACCCGACAGCGGTCAGCCCCAGCATTTT. It specifies CASSPGTPDSGQPQHF.